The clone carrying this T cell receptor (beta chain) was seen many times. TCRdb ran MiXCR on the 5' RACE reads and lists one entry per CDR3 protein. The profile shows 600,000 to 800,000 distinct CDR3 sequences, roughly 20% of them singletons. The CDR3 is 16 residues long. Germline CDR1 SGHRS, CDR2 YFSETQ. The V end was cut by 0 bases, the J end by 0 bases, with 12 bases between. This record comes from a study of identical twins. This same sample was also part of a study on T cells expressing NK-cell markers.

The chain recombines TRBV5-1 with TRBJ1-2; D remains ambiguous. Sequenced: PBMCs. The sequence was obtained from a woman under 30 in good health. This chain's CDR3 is CASSLDLPGANYGYTF. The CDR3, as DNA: TGCGCCAGCAGCTTGGATCTTCCGGGAGCTAACTATGGCTACACCTTC.